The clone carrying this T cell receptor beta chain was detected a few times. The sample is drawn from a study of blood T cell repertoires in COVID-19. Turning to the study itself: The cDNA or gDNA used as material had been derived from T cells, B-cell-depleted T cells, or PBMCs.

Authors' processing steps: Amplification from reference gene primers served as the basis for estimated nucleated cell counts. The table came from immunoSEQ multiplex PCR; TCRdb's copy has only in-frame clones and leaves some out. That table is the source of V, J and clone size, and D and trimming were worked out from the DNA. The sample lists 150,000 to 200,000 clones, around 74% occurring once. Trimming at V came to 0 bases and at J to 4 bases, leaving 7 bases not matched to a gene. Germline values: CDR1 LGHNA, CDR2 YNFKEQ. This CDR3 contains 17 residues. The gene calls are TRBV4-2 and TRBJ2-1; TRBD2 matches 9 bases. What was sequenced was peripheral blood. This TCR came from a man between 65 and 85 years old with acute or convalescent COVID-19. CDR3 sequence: CASSQDLAGVGYNEQFF. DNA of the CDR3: TGTGCCAGCAGCCAAGATTTAGCGGGAGTTGGGTACAATGAGCAGTTCTTC.